This T cell receptor (beta chain) was obtained from a study of shared clonotypes between healthy human individuals. Only Caucasian adults living in Nashville, Tennessee served as donors. Researchers ran the assay at a deep level. The repertoire was sequenced with immunoSEQ multiplex PCR; TCRdb's copy has only in-frame clones and lacks some. The sample lists more than 500,000 clones, 95% to 96% seen once, with 0.05% to 0.08% in the top ten. The specimen was naive CD4+ T cells sorted from blood. Subset specified: CD45RA+ positively selected. This receptor was identified in a woman aged 25-40 years in good health.

The DNA of the CDR3 is TGTGCCAGCAGTTCGACCACAACCGGGACAGGGGGCGACGAGCAGTACTTC. Protein: CASSSTTTGTGGDEQYF. The chain couples TRBV28 to TRBJ2-7, with 12 bases identical to TRBD1. J was trimmed by 5 bases and V by 4 bases; bases with no gene match: 12. Per germline, CDR1 MDHEN and CDR2 SYDVKM. The CDR3 is 17 amino acids.